This is a list of T cell receptor beta chains from one sample in a study of T cell clones after liver transplantation. Profiled with immunoSEQ multiplex PCR; TCRdb holds only in-frame clones, not every one. The table has more than 95,000 clones, 80% to 85% seen once; the top ten hold about 0.89%. The sample was CD4+ T cells from blood, taken before liver transplant. These receptors all come from a human donor who received a liver transplant. Each CDR3 is given with its conserved first and last residue. D genes are given only for firm matches.

CDR3aa: CSVAAGSYEQYF
v_gene: TRBV29-1
d_gene: -
len: 12

CDR3aa: CASSLRSSYNEQFF
v_gene: TRBV7-2
d_gene: -
len: 14

CDR3aa: CASSSRTGRGAQYF
v_gene: TRBV14
d_gene: -
len: 14

CDR3aa: CASSFSTDTQYF
v_gene: TRBV28
d_gene: -
len: 12

CDR3aa: CASSSGHPTGNGYTF
v_gene: TRBV5-1
d_gene: -
len: 15

CDR3aa: CASSWDPGGAQYF
v_gene: TRBV7-9
d_gene: -
len: 13

CDR3aa: CASSLSLGVGRTDTQYF
v_gene: TRBV5-6
d_gene: -
len: 17

CDR3aa: CASSSRLGTGSIDTQYF
v_gene: TRBV11-2
d_gene: TRBD1
len: 17

CDR3aa: CATQSDGSTDTQYF
v_gene: TRBV15
d_gene: -
len: 14

CDR3aa: CASSPVEGAEAFF
v_gene: TRBV18
d_gene: -
len: 13

CDR3aa: CASRGVVGLKNEKLFF
v_gene: TRBV28
d_gene: -
len: 16

CDR3aa: CASSRSRHLLWETQYF
v_gene: TRBV21-1
d_gene: -
len: 16

CDR3aa: CASSATSGPGELFF
v_gene: TRBV5-5
d_gene: -
len: 14

CDR3aa: CASSQPGGYEQYF
v_gene: TRBV9
d_gene: TRBD2
len: 13

CDR3aa: CASSFGSPAYNEQFF
v_gene: TRBV7-2
d_gene: -
len: 15

CDR3aa: CASSQEPAGGELFF
v_gene: TRBV4-1
d_gene: -
len: 14

CDR3aa: CASSQIPGLGGSPLHF
v_gene: TRBV14
d_gene: -
len: 16

CDR3aa: CASTRDWANYEQYF
v_gene: TRBV28
d_gene: -
len: 14

CDR3aa: CASSSGGGLSQPQHF
v_gene: TRBV7-9
d_gene: -
len: 15

CDR3aa: CASSLIELAKNIQYF
v_gene: TRBV7-9
d_gene: -
len: 15

CDR3aa: CASSSPGLATGELFF
v_gene: TRBV28
d_gene: TRBD2
len: 15

CDR3aa: CASSQDGGLFF
v_gene: TRBV4-2
d_gene: -
len: 11

CDR3aa: CASSLASGWGNTEAFF
v_gene: TRBV7-8
d_gene: -
len: 16

CDR3aa: CASMRRLSYNEQFF
v_gene: TRBV28
d_gene: -
len: 14

CDR3aa: CASTGLEDLNEQFF
v_gene: TRBV19
d_gene: -
len: 14

CDR3aa: CATTGAGANVLTF
v_gene: TRBV7-6
d_gene: TRBD1
len: 13

CDR3aa: CASSPGHYEQYF
v_gene: TRBV7-6
d_gene: -
len: 12

CDR3aa: CASSTMLNEQFF
v_gene: TRBV7-2
d_gene: -
len: 12

CDR3aa: CASSLDRGQADTQYF
v_gene: TRBV11-2
d_gene: TRBD1
len: 15

CDR3aa: CASTRDSYNEQFF
v_gene: TRBV2
d_gene: -
len: 13

CDR3aa: CASSSELQGVGNTIYF
v_gene: TRBV5-1
d_gene: -
len: 16

CDR3aa: CASSSTGAMGEQYF
v_gene: TRBV28
d_gene: TRBD1
len: 14

CDR3aa: CASSQGPGNRGGYTF
v_gene: TRBV14
d_gene: -
len: 15

CDR3aa: CASSIPGAMNTEAFF
v_gene: TRBV19
d_gene: -
len: 15

CDR3aa: CASSSRVLSRLYGYTF
v_gene: TRBV7-2
d_gene: -
len: 16

CDR3aa: CASRSRSGEGGNLAKNIQYF
v_gene: TRBV19
d_gene: -
len: 20

CDR3aa: CASKRQGMNYEQYF
v_gene: TRBV27
d_gene: TRBD1
len: 14